This T cell receptor beta chain was identified during a study of blood T cell repertoires in COVID-19. On the study more broadly: Acute and convalescent COVID-19 specimens originated in the United States, Italy and Spain. PBMCs, B-cell-depleted T cells, or T cells provided the cDNA or gDNA that made up the material.

Original analysis: It was from reference gene primer amplification that nucleated cell counts were estimated. Data came from immunoSEQ multiplex PCR; TCRdb stores just in-frame clones and leaves some out. The V and J calls and clone size were taken over from that table, and D and trimming were inferred from the DNA. Of roughly 300,000 clones detected, around 87% appear once; the ten largest clones hold roughly 8%. The germline CDR1 and CDR2 sequences are SGHDT and YYEEEE. The V and J ends lost 2 bases and 0 bases, in that order; junction bases with no gene match: 8. The CDR3 spans 17 residues. The sequence came from a woman aged 45-65 years who had recovered from COVID-19. V gene TRBV5-6 combines with J gene TRBJ2-7; 10 nucleotides align to TRBD1. Sequencing input: peripheral blood. CDR3 in DNA: TGTGCCAGCAGCTTTGGGACAGGGGCCCTCAGCTCCTACGAGCAGTACTTC. Protein: CASSFGTGALSSYEQYF. The full variable domain, with the rest looked up from reference TRBV5-6 and TRBJ2-7, is DAGVTQSPTHLIKTRGQQVTLRCSPKSGHDTVSWYQQALGQGPQFIFQYYEEEERQRGNFPDRFSGHQFPNYSSELNVNALLLGDSALYLCASSFGTGALSSYEQYFGPGTRLTVT.